The clone carrying this T cell receptor (beta chain) was counted between two and nine times. The antigen remains unidentified. The sample is drawn from a study of beta chain features in type 1 diabetes. Overall study results and limits: Significant though moderate, a shortening of TCRB CDR3s appeared in all four CD4+ subsets of Type 1 diabetes patients.

Germline CDR1 and CDR2: SGHTA and FQGNSA. The CDR3 covers 14 residues. Deletions cut 2 bases from V and 2 bases from J, with 8 bases between. Reverse transcription of all isolated RNA meant that expressed TCRB transcripts were sequenced. The table came from immunoSEQ multiplex PCR; TCRdb's copy has only in-frame clones and leaves some out. The profile shows 400,000 or so clones, roughly 12% of them singletons. The sequencing input was naive CD4+ T cells from blood. This clonotype originated in a woman aged 18-29 years with type 1 diabetes. The chain recombines TRBV7-2 with TRBJ2-3; D not resolved. The CDR3 loop is CASSLSRATDTQYF. Written as DNA, the CDR3 is TGTGCCAGCAGCTTATCTAGAGCCACAGATACGCAGTATTTT. Full variable domain (outside the CDR3, taken from reference TRBV7-2 and TRBJ2-3): GAGVSQSPSNKVTEKGKDVELRCDPISGHTALYWYRQSLGQGLEFLIYFQGNSAPDKSGLPSDRFSAERTGGSVSTLTIQRTQQEDSAVYLCASSLSRATDTQYFGPGTRLTVL.